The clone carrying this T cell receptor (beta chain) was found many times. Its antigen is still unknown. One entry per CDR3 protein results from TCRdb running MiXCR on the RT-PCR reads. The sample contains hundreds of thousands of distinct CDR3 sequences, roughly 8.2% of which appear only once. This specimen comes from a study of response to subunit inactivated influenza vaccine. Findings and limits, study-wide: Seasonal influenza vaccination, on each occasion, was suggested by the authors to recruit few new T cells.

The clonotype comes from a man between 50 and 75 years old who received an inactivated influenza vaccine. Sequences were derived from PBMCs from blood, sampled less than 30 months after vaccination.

CDR3 DNA: TGCGCCAGCAGCTTGGCTGGAAACAATGAGCAGTTCTTC. Translating it yields CASSLAGNNEQFF. The V call is TRBV5-1, the J call TRBJ2-1; D not certain. In germline, CDR1 is SGHRS, CDR2 YFSETQ. The CDR3 extends over 13 amino acids. The V and J ends lost 0 bases and 5 bases respectively, with 6 bases between them.